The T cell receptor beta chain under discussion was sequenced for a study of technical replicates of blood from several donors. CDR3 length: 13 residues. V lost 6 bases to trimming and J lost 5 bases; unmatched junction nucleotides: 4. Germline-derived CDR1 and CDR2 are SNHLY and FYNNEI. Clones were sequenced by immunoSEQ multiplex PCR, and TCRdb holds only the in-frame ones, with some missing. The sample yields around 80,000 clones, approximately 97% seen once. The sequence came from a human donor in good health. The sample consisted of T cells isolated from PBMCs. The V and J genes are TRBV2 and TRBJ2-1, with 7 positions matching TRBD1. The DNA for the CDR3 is TGTGCCAGCAGGACAGGGATAGACAATGAGCAGTTCTTC. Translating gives CASRTGIDNEQFF.